One sample yielded the 6 T cell receptor beta chains listed below, sequenced in a study of spatial heterogeneity in lung cancer. One entry per CDR3 protein, called by TCRdb with MiXCR from the 5' RACE reads. The sample carries approximately 90,000 distinct CDR3 sequences, approximately 8.6% recorded once. Documented time point: sample taken at primary tumor resection. Whole RNA obtained from tumor, nontumor lung or frozen PBMC underwent sequencing without sorting. This specimen consisted of PBMCs, obtained at surgery. Receptors were obtained from a male donor with early-stage non-small cell lung cancer.

This clonotype was detected many times. J is TRBJ2-3 and V is TRBV2; D remains ambiguous. V lost 6 bases, J lost 1 base, and 8 bases lay in between. Germline V CDR1 and CDR2: SNHLY, FYNNEI. This CDR3 has 13 amino acids. The CDR3 spells CASRDGRTDTQYF. The CDR3 DNA reads as TGTGCCAGCAGGGACGGCCGCACAGATACGCAGTATTTT.

The rearrangement uses TRBV5-6 and TRBJ1-6; 12 nucleotides align to TRBD1. Trimming removed 4 bases from V and 8 bases from J; junction bases left unmatched: 4. Per germline, CDR1 SGHDT and CDR2 YYEEEE. This CDR3 spans 15 amino acids. In DNA, the CDR3 is TGTGCCAGCAGCGGGGACAGGGGGCGGGATTCACCCCTCCACTTT. Amino acid sequence: CASSGDRGRDSPLHF.

This clonotype came up many times. This rearrangement joins TRBV2 to TRBJ1-2, with TRBD1 identical over 8 bases. Losses at the gene ends were 7 bases for V and 0 bases for J; bases not matched to a gene: 10. The CDR3 has 16 amino acids. The germline CDR1 and CDR2 sequences are SNHLY and FYNNEI. CDR3 residues: CASTADRDAANYGYTF. The CDR3 bases are TGTGCCAGCACCGCGGACAGGGATGCCGCTAACTATGGCTACACCTTC.

J is TRBJ2-3 and V is TRBV7-2; D is ambiguous. The CDR3 length is 14 residues. Looked up from germline, CDR1 is SGHTA and CDR2 is FQGNSA. V was shortened by 0 bases and J by 4 bases, with 8 bases between the two germline ends. CDR3 sequence: CASSLAPAPDTQYF. The CDR3 DNA sequence: TGTGCCAGCAGCTTAGCCCCTGCGCCAGATACGCAGTATTTT.

The chain employs TRBV6-6 and TRBJ2-7; maybe TRBD2 (5 bases). V was clipped by 0 bases and J by 4 bases, with 7 bases between them. CDR3 length: 13 amino acids. Looked up from germline, CDR1 is MNHNY and CDR2 is SVGAGI (reference sequence). CDR3 nucleotide sequence: TGTGCCAGCAGTTACTCGAGGACTTACGAGCAGTACTTC. Translated, it gives CASSYSRTYEQYF.

The chain couples TRBV23-1 to TRBJ1-6; 7 positions agree with TRBD1. TRBV23-1 is labeled an ORF, and its function is uncertain. Losses at the gene ends were 4 bases for V and 9 bases for J; bases not matched to a gene: 24. CDR3 size: 20 residues. The CDR3 sequence is CASSLRDREGLYTGGSPLHF. The CDR3 region has the DNA TGCGCCAGCAGTCTCCGGGACAGAGAGGGACTATATACCGGCGGTTCACCCCTCCACTTT.